Given below is one TCR beta chain in context. Its antigen has not been determined. The input lacks base qualities; no much larger clone sits a single base away. For sequencing of the TCRbeta CDR3 region, genomic DNA was extracted from the sorted cells. TCRbeta CDR3 regions were sequenced using the immunoSEQ Assay. TCRdb re-hosts the immuneACCESS table, in-frame sequences only. Its copies lack some clones; in the studies checked, an unresolved V gene accounts for under half of them, and the cause for the rest is not known. This sample lists 78,000 or so clones; about 94% were detected once. Together, the top ten hold 0.4% to 0.5% of the sample. The data were obtained in a study of OX40 agonist ivuxolimab in advanced cancers. For the wider study: Ivuxolimab was an agonistic, fully human IgG2 monoclonal antibody directed against OX40 (CD134), a costimulatory receptor. Intravenous ivuxolimab was administered to patients every 2 weeks at six dose levels: 0.01, 0.1, 0.3, 1.5, 3 and 10 mg/kg. Among the 52 dose-escalation patients, some 19 had hepatocellular carcinoma, roughly 15 melanoma, 9 renal cell carcinoma and 9 head and neck cancer. In the dose-escalation cohort, 65% to 85% of patients were male, and the mean age was 60 years with a range of roughly 20 to 79. Prior anti-PD-1, anti-PD-L1 or anti-CTLA-4 therapy was permitted, and checkpoint inhibitors had been received by more than 35% of dose-escalation patients. Three dose-escalation patients achieved partial responses, one with hepatocellular carcinoma and two with cutaneous melanoma. Peripheral TCRbeta sequencing was intended to test whether TCR sequence diversity was altered and clonal T-cell expansion was caused by ivuxolimab. The paper reports the monotherapy dose-escalation portion (N of about 50 patients) of the phase I ivuxolimab trial.

Patients with autoimmune disease history or receiving systemic immunosuppression were excluded from the trial. Peripheral blood for TCR sequencing was collected from all dose cohorts at baseline, on cycle 4 day 1, and on cycle 7 day 1. Samples were obtained from an open-label, multicenter, first-in-human phase I dose-escalation trial of ivuxolimab. The trial enrolled adults with locally advanced or metastatic head and neck squamous cell, hepatocellular, melanoma or renal cell carcinoma. Before TCR sequencing, CD4+ T cells and CD8+ T cells were sorted from peripheral blood as separate populations. V loses 0 bases at its end and J loses 1 base; junction bases beyond the gene matches: 3. The CDR3 covers 16 residues, taking in both the cysteine and the phenylalanine. Only CDR3 DNA remains: 48 bases, in frame from the first base. Looking up the germline V gene yields CDR1 SGDLS and CDR2 YYNGEE. Here is what the overall study found, with its caveats: In partial responders in the 0.1-3.0 mg/kg groups, normalized peripheral clonal expansion was found to be among the lowest, especially among CD8+ T cells. The antigen specificity of the clonally expanded peripheral T cells was not determined. At doses from 0.1 to 3.0 mg/kg, clonal expansion was seen in both CD4+ and CD8+ blood T cells between baseline and week 6. After ivuxolimab, CD8+ T cells had more expanded clones than CD4+ T cells on average. Low levels of normalized T-cell clonal expansion were also seen in some patients who did not respond.

The rearranged segments are TRBV9 and TRBJ2-2, with 7 middle bases fitting TRBD2. The specimen comprised CD4+ or CD8+ T cells sorted from blood, sampled in a trial of the OX40 agonist ivuxolimab. The TCR was taken from an adult with an advanced solid tumor such as melanoma, head and neck, liver or kidney cancer. Here is the DNA: TGTGCCAGCAGCGTAGAATCTAGCGGGAACACCGGGGAGCTGTTTTTT. Its protein reads: CASSVESSGNTGELFF.